This T cell receptor beta chain was retrieved from a study of blood T cell repertoires in COVID-19. Overall study: The origin of the acute and convalescent COVID-19 samples was the United States, Italy and Spain. From T cells, B-cell-depleted T cells, or PBMCs came the material, which was cDNA or gDNA.

This clone has more than one count but fewer than ten. Authors' processing steps: Amplification from reference gene primers served as the basis for estimated nucleated cell counts. Libraries were prepared by immunoSEQ multiplex PCR; TCRdb keeps only in-frame clonotypes and omits some of them. For V, J and clone size, that table is used; D and trimming come from the DNA. The sample has 200,000 to 250,000 clones; roughly 82% are singletons. Trimming took off 5 bases at V and 3 bases at J, with 10 bases between the two ends. Germline V lookup: CDR1 LNHDA, CDR2 SQIVND (reference sequence). CDR3 length equals 14 residues.

V and J are TRBV19 and TRBJ2-2, with D perhaps TRBD1 (5 bases). Material for sequencing was peripheral blood. The source is a woman in her forties who had recovered from COVID-19. As DNA, the CDR3 is TGTGCCAGTAGTCCGTGGGGCGACACCGGGGAGCTGTTTTTT. Translating gives CASSPWGDTGELFF.